This T cell receptor (beta chain) was found in a study of CXCR3-negative and CXCR3-positive naive CD8 T cells. The authors prepared UMI-labeled TRB cDNA libraries by 5' RACE. For each CDR3 protein, TCRdb gives one entry from its re-call of the 5' RACE reads, without DNA. The listing records over 55,000 distinct CDR3 sequences. The material sequenced was memory CD8+ T cells from blood. This TCR was sampled from a human donor in good health. Some clones in this sample may be carry-over from other donors' samples.

Here the CDR3 reads CASSYSIPVRGRDEAFF. The J gene is TRBJ1-1, the V gene TRBV6-5; TCRdb names TRBD1, which stays unverified in the absence of DNA. There are 17 residues in the CDR3. CDR1 is MNHEY and CDR2 is SVGAGI in the germline V gene.